The 19 T cell receptor beta chains presented below share a single source sample, sequenced in a study of regulatory T cells in long-lasting Graves disease. Specified time point: newly diagnosed GD, antithyroid drugs for less than 3 months. PBMC-derived RNA was used for the TCR library. The authors built TCR beta libraries using iRepertoire HTBI primers and Arm-PCR of CDR3 regions. TCRdb redid the calling of the multiplex PCR reads with MiXCR, one entry per CDR3 protein. The table includes 360,000 or so distinct CDR3 sequences, roughly 17% detected once. A further study also used this sample, focusing on T cells in Graves' hyperthyroidism and ophthalmopathy.

This specimen consisted of peripheral blood mononuclear cells (PBMCs), obtained at new diagnosis, from a patient treated with antithyroid drugs. These receptors came from a middle-aged man with Graves disease.

This clonotype has a count of ten or more. This chain connects TRBV5-1 to TRBJ1-1; no clear D gene. Trimming shortened V by 2 bases and J by 5 bases, and 13 bases separated the two germline ends. The CDR3 spans 14 residues. Germline V lookup: CDR1 SGHRS, CDR2 YFSETQ. This CDR3 is CASSFKGRDTEAFF. The DNA of the CDR3 is TGCGCCAGCAGCTTTAAAGGGAGGGATACTGAAGCTTTCTTT.

Many counts were recorded for this clonotype. V is TRBV10-1 and J is TRBJ1-1; no firm D call. The germline V gene encodes CDR1 WNHNN and CDR2 SYGVQD (reference sequence). This CDR3 is 13 amino acids long. The V end was cut by 4 bases, the J end by 6 bases, with 12 bases between. For the CDR3, the DNA is TGCGCCAGCAGTGCGGGAGGTGAGGCTGAAGCTTTCTTT. It encodes CASSAGGEAEAFF.

On this clonotype itself: Given a far larger clone just one base away, this is likely a sequencing read error. The genes are TRBV2 and TRBJ2-7; D might be TRBD2 (6 bases). The germline V gene encodes CDR1 SNHLY and CDR2 FYNNEI. The CDR3 runs 15 residues. The CDR3 loop reads CASSEGGDSYNEQLF. As DNA, the CDR3 is TGTGCCAGCAGTGAAGGGGGGGACTCCTACAATGAGCAGCTCTTC.

A word on this clonotype: The DNA is left out, because the CDR3 cannot be placed on it with certainty; the CDR3 is given as TCRdb lists it. V gene TRBV11-2 combines with J gene TRBJ2-1; TRBD1 is taken as the D call from the table, unchecked against the DNA. The CDR3 adds up to 14 amino acids, both ends counted. Germline assignment: CDR1 SGHAT and CDR2 FQNNGV. CDR3 sequence reads: CASSWGTGAFIKFF.

Regarding this clonotype: The likely explanation is a read error, given a far larger clone one base away. The CDR3 reads CASSLTSRDYEQFF. Written as DNA, the CDR3 is TGTGCCAGCAGTCTCACTAGCCGGGACTACGAGCAGTTCTTC. The rearrangement links TRBV12-3 or TRBV12-4 to TRBJ2-1; 7 bases match TRBD2. The CDR3 has 14 residues. V was clipped by 5 bases and J by 10 bases; unmatched bases: 11.

The table lists this clonotype with a few counts. CDR3 region: CSAPTIQGGYEQYF. The CDR3 DNA sequence: TGCAGTGCTCCTACAATACAGGGGGGGTACGAGCAGTACTTC. V usage is TRBV20-1 and J usage is TRBJ2-7, with TRBD1 as a possible D gene (8 bases). The germline CDR1 and CDR2 sequences are DFQATT and SNEGSKA (reference sequence). V was pared by 5 bases and J by 4 bases, with 18 bases between. This CDR3 has 14 residues.

This chain uses TRBV2 with TRBJ1-1; D perhaps matches TRBD1 (5 bases). The germline V and J ends were trimmed by 1 base and 10 bases, with 13 bases remaining between them. CDR3 length equals 13 residues. In germline, CDR1 is SNHLY, CDR2 FYNNEI. CDR3 DNA: TGTGCCAGCAGTGAAGAGGGGAGGGTAGGAGCTTTCTTT. This codes for CASSEEGRVGAFF.

Here the CDR3 reads CSALAGGTVAQYF. CDR3 nucleotide sequence: TGCAGTGCTCTAGCTGGCGGTACTGTTGCGCAGTATTTT. V and J are TRBV20-1 and TRBJ2-3; D possibly corresponds to TRBD2 (5 bases). V was shortened by 5 bases and J by 10 bases, with 19 bases between the two germline ends. Germline V lookup: CDR1 DFQATT, CDR2 SNEGSKA (reference sequence). This CDR3 has 13 amino acids.

V and J are TRBV10-2 and TRBJ1-3; D might be TRBD1 (5 bases). V was trimmed by 5 bases and J by 2 bases, leaving 7 bases between them. The CDR3 sequence is 13 residues long. The germline gives CDR1 WSHSY, CDR2 SAAADI. CDR3 loop: CASSQGPGNTIYF. The CDR3 nucleotides read TGCGCCAGCAGTCAGGGCCCTGGAAACACCATATATTTT.

This clonotype appeared many times. The chain joins TRBV28 to TRBJ2-5; D might be TRBD1 (6 bases). Germline loops: CDR1 MDHEN, CDR2 SYDVKM. The CDR3 runs 13 residues. Between the trimmed V and J ends, which lost 4 bases and 0 bases, there was a span of 6 bases. In nucleotides, the CDR3 is TGTGCCAGCAGTTACAGGGACCAAGAGACCCAGTACTTC. This encodes CASSYRDQETQYF.

This clonotype has at least ten counts. In DNA form, the CDR3 reads TGTGCCTGGAGTGTAATCGGAAACACCATATATTTT. Amino acid sequence: CAWSVIGNTIYF. The chain uses TRBV30 and TRBJ1-3; no reliable D call. The CDR3 is made up of 12 amino acids. The V and J ends lost 0 bases and 4 bases respectively, with 4 bases between them. Looked up from germline, CDR1 is GTSNPN and CDR2 is SVGIG (reference sequence).

CDR3 sequence (DNA): TGTGCCAGCTCACCGCCAGGGGAGGTGGGCTACAATGAGCAGTTCTTC. Protein sequence: CASSPPGEVGYNEQFF. The chain couples TRBV18 to TRBJ2-1; D is perhaps TRBD1 or TRBD2 (6 bases each). This CDR3 contains 16 residues. V was pared by 3 bases and J by 3 bases, with 15 bases between. The V gene's germline CDR1 is KGHSH and CDR2 LQKENI.

This clonotype was counted ten times or more. J is TRBJ2-1 and V is TRBV18; 11 bases fit TRBD2. Germline lookup yields CDR1 KGHSH and CDR2 LQKENI. With 5 bases clipped from V and 5 bases from J, the junction kept 8 bases outside the gene matches. CDR3 length: 16 amino acids. DNA for the CDR3: TGTGCCAGCTCAGCTACTAGCGGGGGTACGGACAATGAGCAGTTCTTC. Translated: CASSATSGGTDNEQFF. The full variable domain, with the rest looked up from reference TRBV18 and TRBJ2-1, is NAGVMQNPRHLVRRRGQEARLRCSPMKGHSHVYWYRQLPEEGLKFMVYLQKENIIDESGMPKERFSAEFPKEGPSILRIQQVVRGDSAAYFCASSATSGGTDNEQFFGPGTRLTVL.

A word on this clonotype: Since a much larger clone is just one base distant, this may be a read error. The chain has TRBV7-2 and TRBJ2-3; D is unclear. CDR1 is SGHTA and CDR2 is FQGNSA in the germline V gene. The CDR3 spans 12 residues. Between the trimmed V and J ends, which lost 4 bases and 2 bases, there was a span of 4 bases. In DNA, the CDR3 is TGTGCCAGCAGCTCAATCACAGATACGCAGTATTTT. It is translated as CASSSITDTQYF.

This clonotype has a handful of counts. The V call is TRBV14, the J call TRBJ2-6; 9 nucleotides align to TRBD1. The V and J ends lost 4 bases and 0 bases, in that order; junction bases with no gene match: 7. This CDR3 is 18 amino acids long. Germline V CDR1 and CDR2: SGHDN, FVKESK. The chain's CDR3 is CASSRGTGPSSGANVLTF. The CDR3 region has the DNA TGTGCCAGCAGCCGCGGGACAGGGCCGTCCTCTGGGGCCAACGTCCTGACTTTC.

This clonotype has at least ten counts. The rearrangement uses TRBV30 and TRBJ2-3; TRBD1 is a possible D gene (5 bases). The CDR3 extends over 13 amino acids. Germline V gene lookup returns CDR1 GTSNPN and CDR2 SVGIG (reference sequence). Deletions cut 2 bases from V and 3 bases from J, with 9 bases between. For the CDR3, the DNA is TGTGCCTGGAGTACAGGAAGTACAGATACGCAGTATTTT. It yields the protein CAWSTGSTDTQYF.

The V call is TRBV18, the J call TRBJ2-7; D is unresolved. The V and J ends lost 0 bases and 5 bases respectively, with 11 bases between them. CDR3 length equals 14 residues. In germline, CDR1 is KGHSH, CDR2 LQKENI. CDR3 sequence: CASSPPLSGHEQYF. CDR3 DNA: TGTGCCAGCTCACCACCATTATCGGGCCACGAGCAGTACTTC.

At least ten counts were recorded for this clonotype. The chain couples TRBV7-9 to TRBJ2-2; D gene uncertain. The CDR3 contains 15 residues. V dropped 6 bases and J dropped 4 bases, with 15 bases sitting between them. Per the germline V gene, CDR1 is SEHNR and CDR2 is FQNEAQ (reference sequence). CDR3 nucleotides: TGTGCCAGCAGTCTCTCGCTACAAGGCACCGGGGAGCTGTTTTTT. Translation gives CASSLSLQGTGELFF.

The table lists this clonotype with many counts. The genes are TRBV5-6 and TRBJ2-1, with 9 nucleotides matching TRBD2. The germline V gene encodes CDR1 SGHDT and CDR2 YYEEEE. V trimming: 4 bases; J trimming: 0 bases; junction bases outside the gene matches: 11. The CDR3 length is 18 residues. The CDR3 nucleotides read TGTGCCAGCAGCCGCCGAGGACTAGCGTTGAGCTCCTACAATGAGCAGTTCTTC. Its protein is CASSRRGLALSSYNEQFF.